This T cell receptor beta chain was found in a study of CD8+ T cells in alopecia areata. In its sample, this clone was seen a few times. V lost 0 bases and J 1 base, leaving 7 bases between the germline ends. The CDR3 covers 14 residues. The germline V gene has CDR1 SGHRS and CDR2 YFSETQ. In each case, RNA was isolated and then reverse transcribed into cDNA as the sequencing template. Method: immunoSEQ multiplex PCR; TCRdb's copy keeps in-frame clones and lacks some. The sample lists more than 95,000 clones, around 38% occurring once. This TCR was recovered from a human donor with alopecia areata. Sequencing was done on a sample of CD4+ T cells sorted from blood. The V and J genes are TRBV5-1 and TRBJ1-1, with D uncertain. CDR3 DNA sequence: TGCGCCAGCAGCTTGGTGTCAGGGAACACTGAAGCTTTCTTT. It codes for CASSLVSGNTEAFF.